The sequence of this T cell receptor beta chain was determined in a study of Tregs in tolerant kidney transplant recipients. CD4+CD25+CD127- Tregs, CD4+CD25- non-Tregs, CD4 and CD8 cells were sorted. Before regulatory T cell sorting, thawed PBMCs rested overnight at 37°C in 200 IU/ml IL-2. Germline V gene data show CDR1 as SGHTA and CDR2 as FQGNSA. The CDR3 has 14 amino acids. V lost 3 bases, J lost 5 bases, and 6 bases stayed unmatched. Data came from immunoSEQ multiplex PCR; TCRdb stores just in-frame clones and leaves some out. The table shows 62,000 or so clones, with less than 98% occurring only once.

The TCR was taken from a human donor who received a combined kidney and bone marrow transplant. The sequencing used Tregs from blood, collected before the transplant. V usage is TRBV7-2 and J usage is TRBJ2-7, with 8 bases lining up with TRBD2. The DNA of the CDR3 is TGTGCCAGCAGCTTCGGACTAGCCGTTCACGAGCAGTACTTC. Protein product: CASSFGLAVHEQYF.